The 8 T cell receptor beta chains presented below share a single source sample, sequenced in a study of blood T cell repertoires in COVID-19. Libraries were prepared by immunoSEQ multiplex PCR; TCRdb keeps only in-frame clonotypes and omits some of them. In the table there are some 59,000 clones, 81% of which are singletons. The sequenced material came from peripheral blood. These receptor sequences come from a woman in her sixties with acute or convalescent COVID-19.

This chain uses TRBV5-5 with TRBJ2-7; D is perhaps TRBD2 (6 bases). V lost 5 bases to trimming and J lost 0 bases, with 12 bases between them. This CDR3 comprises 14 residues. From germline, CDR1 is SGHKS and CDR2 YYEKEE (reference sequence). The chain's CDR3 is CASRTGLSSYEQYF. CDR3 sequence (DNA): TGTGCCAGCAGGACGGGACTTAGCTCCTACGAGCAGTACTTC.

Remarks on this clone: Other DNA sequences in this sample translate to the same CDR3. The rearrangement joins TRBV5-1 to TRBJ1-1; D is undetermined. The germline V and J ends were trimmed by 2 bases and 1 base, with 6 bases remaining between them. The CDR3 is 13 residues long. The germline V gene encodes CDR1 SGHRS and CDR2 YFSETQ. The CDR3, as DNA: TGCGCCAGCAGCTTAACAGCGAACACTGAAGCTTTCTTT. Protein: CASSLTANTEAFF.

V and J are TRBV9 and TRBJ1-1; D might be TRBD1 (6 bases). This CDR3 spans 13 amino acids. Germline CDR1 SGDLS, CDR2 YYNGEE. Trimming cost V 6 bases and J 1 base, with 10 bases left between them. The CDR3 DNA sequence: TGTGCCAGCAACCTGGGACAGAACACTGAAGCTTTCTTT. This gives the protein CASNLGQNTEAFF.

V is TRBV6-5 and J is TRBJ2-3; a weak D match, TRBD2 (7 bases). The CDR3 extends over 16 amino acids. The germline V gene has CDR1 MNHEY and CDR2 SVGAGI. V was cut by 0 bases and J by 4 bases, with 14 bases left in between. The CDR3 reads CASSYSAGAGPDTQYF. The CDR3 nucleotides read TGTGCCAGCAGTTACTCCGCGGGGGCTGGGCCAGATACGCAGTATTTT.

The rearrangement joins TRBV27 to TRBJ1-3; TRBD1 matches at 11 bases. The germline CDR1 and CDR2 sequences are MNHEY and SMNVEV (reference sequence). V was pared by 0 bases and J by 1 base, with 2 bases of the junction left unmatched. The CDR3 is 17 amino acids. CDR3 bases: TGTGCCAGCAGTTTATCCGGACAGGGGGCTTCTGGAAACACCATATATTTT. Its translation is CASSLSGQGASGNTIYF.

The chain recombines TRBV7-6 with TRBJ2-7; 10 bases are a match to TRBD1. The CDR3 covers 14 residues. Per germline, CDR1 SGHVS and CDR2 FNYEAQ. V was clipped by 2 bases and J by 5 bases; unmatched bases: 3. CDR3 sequence reads: CASSLRDRGHEQYF. As DNA, the CDR3 is TGTGCCAGCAGCTTAAGGGACAGGGGCCACGAGCAGTACTTC.

The chain uses TRBV6-5 and TRBJ2-1, with 7 bases lining up with TRBD2. J gave up 10 bases and V 0 bases, and 3 bases lay outside the gene matches. The CDR3 consists of 13 residues. Germline CDR1 and CDR2: MNHEY and SVGAGI. CDR3 nucleotides: TGTGCCAGCAGTTACTCCCCTAGCGGAGAGCAGTTCTTC. Translating gives CASSYSPSGEQFF.

The V and J genes are TRBV6-5 and TRBJ2-2; perhaps TRBD2 as D (5 bases). There are 13 residues in the CDR3. The ends were cut back, 6 bases at V and 6 bases at J, with 11 bases in the middle. Germline V gives CDR1 MNHEY, CDR2 SVGAGI. CDR3 region: CASSLRGSGELFF. CDR3 DNA: TGTGCCAGCAGCCTAAGAGGGTCCGGGGAGCTGTTTTTT.